This is a list of T cell receptor beta chains from one sample in a study of cytomegalovirus exposure and HLA in healthy donors. This table comes from immunoSEQ multiplex PCR, and its TCRdb copy is limited to in-frame clones, with some not included. The sample lists 90,000 to 140,000 clones, more than 85% occurring once. Sequencing was done on a sample of PBMCs. The receptors shown here come from a woman younger than 30 in good health and CMV-seropositive. CDR3s include the opening cysteine and the closing phenylalanine or tryptophan. The order of the fields is clone size, J gene, V gene, CDR3 length, D gene, CDR3 protein, CDR3 DNA. The D gene is left open where the match is weak. Only some rows state a clone size, as once, few, many or a class for expanded clones.

>-|TRBJ1-2|TRBV9|15|TRBD1
CASSSGTGDNYGYTF
TGTGCCAGCAGCAGCGGGACAGGGGATAACTATGGCTACACCTTC
>-|TRBJ2-3|TRBV7-9|16|-
CASSLKPEGLLESQYF
TGTGCCAGCAGCTTGAAGCCAGAAGGCCTCCTAGAATCGCAGTATTTT
>few|TRBJ1-5|TRBV6-5|14|-
CASRGGFSNQPQHF
TGTGCCAGCAGGGGCGGGTTTAGCAATCAGCCCCAGCATTTT
>-|TRBJ2-7|TRBV29-1|15|-
CSVVGSAKPAYEQYF
TGCAGCGTTGTCGGTAGTGCAAAACCCGCCTACGAGCAGTACTTC
>-|TRBJ2-1|TRBV18|14|TRBD2
CASSLGTSENEQFF
TGTGCCAGCTCACTAGGGACTAGCGAAAATGAGCAGTTCTTC
>-|TRBJ1-5|TRBV5-8|16|-
CASSPYVGGNNQPQHF
TGTGCCAGCAGCCCCTACGTGGGGGGAAACAATCAGCCCCAGCATTTT
>-|TRBJ1-2|TRBV1|14|-
CTSSQPSREHGYTF
TGCACCAGCAGCCAGCCCAGTAGGGAGCATGGCTACACCTTC
>-|TRBJ2-1|TRBV4-2|16|TRBD2
CASSQTGTSAYNEQFF
TGTGCCAGCAGCCAGACCGGGACTAGCGCATACAATGAGCAGTTCTTC
>-|TRBJ2-7|TRBV18|13|TRBD2
CASSQRETYEQYF
TGTGCCAGCTCCCAGCGGGAGACATACGAGCAGTACTTC
>once|TRBJ2-5|TRBV2|14|-
CASTLGGGWETQYF
TGTGCCAGCACCTTAGGAGGGGGCTGGGAGACCCAGTACTTC
>-|TRBJ2-5|TRBV2|13|-
CASSKQGWETQYF
TGTGCCAGCAGTAAACAGGGTTGGGAGACCCAGTACTTC